The 9 T cell receptor beta chains in this list originate from one sample, sequenced in a study of cytomegalovirus exposure and HLA in healthy donors (dated by TCRdb to 2015 to 2018). Libraries came from the immunoSEQ multiplex PCR assay. Held by TCRdb, this immuneACCESS table contains in-frame sequences only and omits some clones. Under half of the omission traces to an unresolved V gene where checked; the cause of the rest is unknown. Counted in this sample were over 250,000 clones; 86% of them appeared once. About 1% of the sample is held by the ten biggest clonotypes. The sequenced material came from PBMCs. These receptors originate from a woman under 30 in good health and CMV-seronegative.

The chain couples TRBV13 to TRBJ2-2; tentatively, D is TRBD2 (5 bases). V lost 6 bases and J lost 5, with 10 bases in between. Germline CDR1 is PRHDT and CDR2 is FYEKMQ (reference sequence). The CDR3 has 13 residues. The chain's CDR3 is CASRETTTGELFF. The DNA of the CDR3 is TGTGCCAGCAGGGAGACTACGACCGGGGAGCTGTTTTTT.

This clone was recorded a few times. This sequence joins TRBV4-3 and TRBJ1-1, with a possible D match to TRBD1 (5 bases). The germline V and J ends were trimmed by 1 base and 1 base, with 7 bases remaining between them. This CDR3 is built from 14 residues. Germline V gene sequence: CDR1 LGHNA, CDR2 YSLEER. CDR3 nucleotides: TGCGCCAGCAGCCAAGGGGGCCAGAACACTGAAGCTTTCTTT. Its protein is CASSQGGQNTEAFF.

CDR3 nucleotides: TGTGCCAGCAGTTTGACTCGAGCGGGTCAGCCCCAGCATTTT. Amino acid sequence: CASSLTRAGQPQHF. J is TRBJ1-5 and V is TRBV6-6; D is unclear. CDR1 and CDR2 from the germline V gene are MNHNY and SVGAGI (reference sequence). The V end lost 4 bases, the J end lost 6 bases, and 13 bases lay between the germline ends. The CDR3 is 14 amino acids.

J is TRBJ2-2 and V is TRBV4-3; 9 positions match TRBD2. The V segment lost 0 bases and the J segment 8 bases; nucleotides outside the gene matches: 10. There are 17 residues in the CDR3. Germline CDR1 is LGHNA and CDR2 is YSLEER. CDR3 bases: TGCGCCAGCAGCCAAGATCGGGGAGCGGGGGGCCAGGGGGAGCTGTTTTTT. It yields the protein CASSQDRGAGGQGELFF.

The chain links TRBV4-1 to TRBJ1-1; D perhaps matches TRBD1 (5 bases). The V end lost 4 bases, the J end lost 0 bases, and 12 bases lay between the germline ends. This CDR3 has 15 residues. From germline, CDR1 is MGHRA and CDR2 YSYEKL. The DNA for the CDR3 is TGCGCCAGCAGCCTCACACAGGTCTTGAACACTGAAGCTTTCTTT. Its translation is CASSLTQVLNTEAFF.

This chain connects TRBV30 to TRBJ2-7, with D possibly TRBD2 on 6 matching bases. The ends were cut back, 1 base at V and 2 bases at J, with 9 bases in the middle. Germline-derived CDR1 and CDR2 are GTSNPN and SVGIG (reference sequence). This CDR3 has 13 residues. The CDR3 nucleotides read TGTGCCTGGAGTGGTCTAGCGCCCTACGAGCAGTACTTC. This codes for CAWSGLAPYEQYF.

This rearrangement joins TRBV9 to TRBJ2-3, with 10 bases fitting TRBD2. The J segment lost 1 base and the V segment lost 4 bases, leaving 9 bases of the junction unmatched. Germline CDR1 and CDR2: SGDLS and YYNGEE. This CDR3 contains 17 residues. CDR3 DNA sequence: TGTGCCAGCAGCCCACTGCCCGGACTAGCGGGCACAGATACGCAGTATTTT. Amino acids: CASSPLPGLAGTDTQYF.

This clone has only one observation. The chain links TRBV2 to TRBJ2-5; 7 positions agree with TRBD1. V gave up 5 bases and J gave up 5 bases; unmatched junction bases: 8. This CDR3 spans 14 amino acids. Germline V gene sequence: CDR1 SNHLY, CDR2 FYNNEI. The CDR3 loop is CASSSRQGGETQYF. Here the CDR3 DNA reads TGTGCCAGCAGTTCCCGACAGGGCGGGGAGACCCAGTACTTC.

The chain couples TRBV12-2 to TRBJ2-4; the table's D call TRBD1 went unverified against the DNA. TRBV12-2 is a pseudogene. There are 17 residues in the CDR3. The CDR3 is CASRLGGHILAKNIQYF. The CDR3 DNA sequence: TGTGCAAGTCGCTTAGGGGGACATATCTTAGCCAAAAACATTCAGTACTTC.